This T cell receptor beta chain was captured by sequencing in a study of T cell responses to AZD1222 COVID-19 vaccine. Findings of the study overall: Dominant CD4 TCR responses targeted spike regions 160-218 and 743-854. It was only a handful of AZD1222 recipients who were seropositive at baseline. Donors were chiefly white British, with a greater number of females, and clonal diversity was perhaps underestimated.

This table comes from immunoSEQ multiplex PCR, and its TCRdb copy is limited to in-frame clones, with some not included. The sample records 57,000 or so clones, approximately 85% being singletons. The V end was cut by 0 bases, the J end by 2 bases, with 10 bases between. The CDR3 loop spans 15 amino acids. Germline V CDR1 and CDR2: LGHNA, YSLEER. As concerns this clone: Its antigen is not identified.

J is TRBJ1-2 and V is TRBV4-3; D is undetermined. The source was peripheral blood, collected on day 0 of MenACWY control vaccination. This TCR was sampled from an adult in good health. CDR3 protein: CASSQDKASNYGYTF. In nucleotides, the CDR3 is TGCGCCAGCAGCCAAGATAAGGCGAGCAACTATGGCTACACCTTC.